The entry below gives a single T cell receptor beta chain sequence along with its context. What it binds is unknown. The CDR3 consists of 15 residues. V lost 4 bases and J lost 0, with 11 bases in between. Germline V gene data show CDR1 as SGHDN and CDR2 as FVKESK. The data derive from a study of T cell responses to AZD1222 COVID-19 vaccine. Whole-study results and caveats: Baseline seropositives among AZD1222 recipients totaled only 5 to 7. As reported, nearly half of all spike-specific TCRs target variant regions that are unmutated. Among the donors, most were white British and more were female, and clonal diversity was possibly underestimated.

Libraries were prepared by immunoSEQ multiplex PCR; TCRdb keeps only in-frame clonotypes and omits some of them. Among 100,000 to 150,000 clones listed, more than 80% were seen once. Sequences were derived from peripheral blood, sampled 28 days after the second AZD1222 dose. This chain uses TRBV14 with TRBJ2-3, with D unclear. The receptor was isolated from an adult who received the AZD1222 COVID-19 vaccine. The CDR3 here is CASSPARASTDTQYF. In DNA, the CDR3 is TGTGCCAGCAGCCCGGCTAGGGCTAGCACAGATACGCAGTATTTT.